This is a list of T cell receptor beta chains from one sample in a study of T cell changes during pregnancy in multiple sclerosis. Data came from immunoSEQ multiplex PCR; TCRdb stores just in-frame clones and leaves some out. The sample has roughly 52,000 clones; 85% to 90% are singletons. The sequencing used CD4+ T cells from peripheral blood mononuclear cells, collected in the first trimester of pregnancy. The origin of the receptors is a female donor with multiple sclerosis, enrolled in a pregnancy study. The CDR3 runs from the conserved cysteine through the conserved F or W. Clone size, where shown, is once, few, many, or a class for clones that have expanded.

len: 14
j_gene: TRBJ2-5
v_gene: TRBV30
abundance: -
CDR3aa: CAWSGQGSRETQYF

len: 13
j_gene: TRBJ2-7
v_gene: TRBV7-9
abundance: -
CDR3aa: CASSSTGAYEQYF

len: 18
j_gene: TRBJ2-3
v_gene: TRBV14
abundance: -
CDR3aa: CASSQGIRSATPRDTQYF

len: 16
j_gene: TRBJ1-6
v_gene: TRBV14
abundance: -
CDR3aa: CASSQLHRDRGSPLHF

len: 16
j_gene: TRBJ2-2
v_gene: TRBV4-3
abundance: -
CDR3aa: CASRREGGYGAGELFF

len: 14
j_gene: TRBJ2-7
v_gene: TRBV28
abundance: -
CDR3aa: CASSPWTSRGEQYF

len: 12
j_gene: TRBJ2-3
v_gene: TRBV28
abundance: -
CDR3aa: CASSWLADTQYF

len: 15
j_gene: TRBJ1-4
v_gene: TRBV18
abundance: -
CDR3aa: CASSPPGTWGEKLFF

len: 17
j_gene: TRBJ1-4
v_gene: TRBV7-2
abundance: -
CDR3aa: CASSPPATGTGERKLFF

len: 14
j_gene: TRBJ2-3
v_gene: TRBV2
abundance: few
CDR3aa: CASKISVSTDTQYF

len: 15
j_gene: TRBJ2-1
v_gene: TRBV9
abundance: -
CDR3aa: CASSPRLAGYNEQFF

len: 15
j_gene: TRBJ1-1
v_gene: TRBV5-4
abundance: -
CDR3aa: CASSLESGVNDEAFF

len: 13
j_gene: TRBJ2-5
v_gene: TRBV5-4
abundance: -
CDR3aa: CASSRASVETQYF

len: 16
j_gene: TRBJ1-4
v_gene: TRBV19
abundance: -
CDR3aa: CASLKGQGALGEKLFF

len: 15
j_gene: TRBJ2-1
v_gene: TRBV2
abundance: -
CDR3aa: CASSLRKQAVNEQFF

len: 16
j_gene: TRBJ2-6
v_gene: TRBV5-4
abundance: -
CDR3aa: CASSLDRGSGANVLTF

len: 17
j_gene: TRBJ1-2
v_gene: TRBV7-8
abundance: -
CDR3aa: CASSSHQGTLSNYGYTF

len: 13
j_gene: TRBJ1-2
v_gene: TRBV14
abundance: -
CDR3aa: CASSQVAYYGYTF

len: 13
j_gene: TRBJ2-7
v_gene: TRBV29-1
abundance: -
CDR3aa: CSEGLAGYGEQYF

len: 16
j_gene: TRBJ2-3
v_gene: TRBV7-9
abundance: -
CDR3aa: CASSPLQGPDTDTQYF

len: 16
j_gene: TRBJ2-7
v_gene: TRBV10-3
abundance: -
CDR3aa: CATGGQLADTSYEQYF

len: 15
j_gene: TRBJ1-5
v_gene: TRBV19
abundance: -
CDR3aa: CASSIPRGLYQPQHF